This TCR beta chain was sequenced in a study of Ad26.COV2.S vaccination and SARS-CoV-2 variants. Treatment: about 20 received Ad26.COV2.S at low or high dose, single or two shots; about 5 received placebo; per-sample allocation not given. Specimens were obtained on day 63 following the first vaccine or placebo injection. In the vaccine, an Ad26 vector expressed the SARS-CoV-2 spike of the Wuhan strain. Looked up from germline, CDR1 is SGHTA and CDR2 is FQGNSA. This CDR3 has 13 residues. V was cut by 3 bases and J by 8 bases, with 10 bases left in between. The method was immunoSEQ multiplex PCR; TCRdb's version includes in-frame clones alone and lacks a portion of them. The sample consists of more than 300,000 clones, about 87% of them appearing once.

Source: peripheral blood, taken in a trial of Ad26.COV2.S vaccine versus placebo. The rearrangement uses TRBV7-2 and TRBJ1-4; tentatively, D is TRBD1 (5 bases). The TCR originated in a person between 18 and 65 years old who received the Ad26.COV2.S COVID-19 vaccine or a placebo. CDR3 sequence reads: CASSLNQGEKLFF. As DNA, the CDR3 is TGTGCCAGCAGCTTGAACCAGGGAGAAAAACTGTTTTTT.